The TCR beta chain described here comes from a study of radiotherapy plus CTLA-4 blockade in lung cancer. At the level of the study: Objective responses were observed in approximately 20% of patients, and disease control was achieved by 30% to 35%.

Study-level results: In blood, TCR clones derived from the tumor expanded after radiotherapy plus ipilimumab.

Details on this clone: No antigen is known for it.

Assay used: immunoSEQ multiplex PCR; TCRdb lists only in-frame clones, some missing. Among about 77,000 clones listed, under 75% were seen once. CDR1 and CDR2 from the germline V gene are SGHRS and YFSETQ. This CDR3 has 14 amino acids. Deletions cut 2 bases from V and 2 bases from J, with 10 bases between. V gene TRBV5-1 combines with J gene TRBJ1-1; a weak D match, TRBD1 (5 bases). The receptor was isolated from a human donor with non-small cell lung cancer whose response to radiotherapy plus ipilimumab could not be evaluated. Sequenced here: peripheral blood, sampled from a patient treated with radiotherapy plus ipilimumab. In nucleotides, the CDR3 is TGCGCCAGCAGCTTCGGTGGGGCTAACACTGAAGCTTTCTTT. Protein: CASSFGGANTEAFF.